Listed below are T cell receptor beta chains from one sample, sequenced in a study of T-cell memory formation after mild COVID-19. TCRdb re-analysed the 5' RACE reads in MiXCR, keeping a single row per CDR3 protein. Altogether roughly 180,000 distinct CDR3 sequences are present, about 18% being singletons, with the ten largest covering approximately 4%. Input material: PBMCs or a T cell subset sorted from them (not recorded which). The receptors here all came from a man in his late teens or twenties who had mild COVID-19 (a few samples of this study predate the infection). Cell type and time point are not known. The CDR3 runs from the conserved cysteine through the conserved F or W. A D gene is named only where the DNA matches it firmly. Only part of the rows carry a size: once, few, many, or a class if the clone is expanded.

d_call,clone_size,j_call,v_call,cdr3_aa,cdr3_nt
.,few,TRBJ1-3,TRBV12-5,CASGLGGDTIYF,TGTGCTAGTGGTTTGGGAGGGGACACCATATATTTT
.,.,TRBJ2-1,TRBV29-1,CSVVWQGGLNEQFF,TGCAGCGTTGTTTGGCAGGGCGGACTCAATGAGCAGTTCTTC
.,many,TRBJ2-1,TRBV2,CASSGSYNEQFF,TGTGCCAGCAGTGGCTCCTACAATGAGCAGTTCTTC
.,.,TRBJ1-2,TRBV6-1,CASHIQQGAGAGRKGYTF,TGTGCCAGCCACATCCAGCAAGGGGCAGGGGCCGGTCGGAAAGGCTACACCTTC
TRBD2,.,TRBJ2-3,TRBV5-6,CASIKVGGGTDTQYF,TGTGCCAGCATCAAGGTGGGGGGGGGCACAGATACGCAGTATTTT
TRBD1,few,TRBJ1-5,TRBV6-1,CASSRTGGSNQPQHF,TGTGCCAGCAGCAGGACAGGCGGGAGCAATCAGCCCCAGCATTTT
.,.,TRBJ1-5,TRBV15,CATSMAGSNQPQHF,TGTGCCACCAGTATGGCCGGGAGCAATCAGCCCCAGCATTTT
.,.,TRBJ2-2,TRBV2,CASNRDGATGELFF,TGTGCCAGTAACAGGGACGGGGCCACCGGGGAGCTGTTTTTT
TRBD2,few,TRBJ2-1,TRBV12-5,CASGLPRLAQFF,TGTGCTAGTGGTTTGCCCCGACTAGCTCAGTTCTTC
.,.,TRBJ1-2,TRBV20-1,CSAGRLSAYGYTF,TGCAGTGCCGGGAGACTTTCGGCGTATGGCTACACCTTC
TRBD2,.,TRBJ2-1,TRBV4-2,CASSQDTGGNEQFF,TGTGCCAGCAGCCAAGATACGGGGGGCAATGAGCAGTTCTTC
TRBD1,many,TRBJ1-2,TRBV9,CASSLGQINYGYTF,TGTGCCAGCAGCTTGGGACAGATTAACTATGGCTACACCTTC
.,.,TRBJ2-2,TRBV12-3/TRBV12-4,CASSLRSTGELFF,TGTGCCAGCAGTTTAAGGAGCACCGGGGAGCTGTTTTTT
TRBD2,few,TRBJ2-5,TRBV5-6,CASSSSSGGETQYF,TGTGCCAGCAGCTCATCTAGCGGGGGGGAGACCCAGTACTTC
TRBD2,.,TRBJ2-7,TRBV4-2,CASSQDVTSFGHEQYF,TGTGCCAGCAGCCAAGATGTGACTAGCTTCGGCCACGAGCAGTACTTC
TRBD2,.,TRBJ2-1,TRBV4-1,CASSPGLASINEQFF,TGCGCCAGCAGCCCGGGACTAGCGTCAATCAATGAGCAGTTCTTC